This TCR beta chain came from a study of CD8 T cells in Susac syndrome. When the RNA was reverse transcribed, random hexamers were used with an input of about 0.5 to 1 ug. A single record per CDR3 protein comes from TCRdb applying MiXCR to the immunoSEQ multiplex PCR reads. Of about 160,000 distinct CDR3 sequences in the sample, approximately 94% were seen once. The sample holds one count of this clonotype. The CDR3 consists of 16 residues. From germline, CDR1 is MNHEY and CDR2 SVGAGI. The junction had 12 bases not matched to a gene; V was cut back by 2 bases and J by 6 bases. This chain links TRBV6-5 with TRBJ1-2, with 7 bases matching TRBD1. The sequence came from a human donor with multiple sclerosis. The sample comprised CD4+ T cells from PBMCs. CDR3 in amino acids: CASSYLRPGQNDGYTF. The CDR3 DNA reads TGTGCCAGCAGTTACCTACGACCGGGACAGAATGATGGCTACACCTTC.